The source of this TCR beta chain is a study of shared clonotypes between healthy human individuals. To note about this clone: Its antigen is unidentified.

Study-level results: The researchers took only blood, and tissue repertoires probably look different.

The naive CD8 population came from CD45RO-negative cells selected for CCR7, without terminally differentiated effector memory CD45RA+ cells. Study donors comprised healthy, HIV-negative adults devoid of recent acute infection or vaccination. The CDR3 is 12 residues long. Trimming stripped 4 bases from V and 3 bases from J, with 4 bases between. CDR1 is ENHRY and CDR2 is SYGVKD in the germline V gene. Sequencing was performed with immunoSEQ multiplex PCR; in TCRdb, only in-frame clones are kept and a portion is missing. The sample records about 2.1 million clones, around 93% being singletons. This chain links TRBV10-3 with TRBJ2-1; D remains unclear. The receptor was derived from a man younger than 35 in good health. Some clones in this sample may be carry-over from other donors' samples. Sample: naive CD8+ T cells from PBMCs. Here the CDR3 reads CAISGDYNEQFF. The DNA of the CDR3 is TGTGCCATCAGTGGTGACTACAATGAGCAGTTCTTC.